A selection of T cell receptor beta chains follows, all from one sample in a study of blood T cell repertoires in COVID-19. Clones were sequenced by immunoSEQ multiplex PCR, and TCRdb holds only the in-frame ones, with some missing. The sample shows 240,000 or so clones, approximately 91% of them seen only once. Sample: peripheral blood. The receptor set was obtained from a woman aged 25 to 39 with acute or convalescent COVID-19. Each CDR3 is given with its conserved first and last residue. The D gene is left open where the match is weak. Expanded clones get a size class; other rows say once, few or many, or leave the size out.

abundance: NA
j_gene: TRBJ2-3
v_gene: TRBV5-4
d_gene: TRBD2
CDR3nt: TGTGCCAGCAGCTCCACCCGGGGGGTGGGCACAGATACGCAGTATTTT
CDR3aa: CASSSTRGVGTDTQYF

abundance: NA
j_gene: TRBJ2-1
v_gene: TRBV21-1
d_gene: NA
CDR3nt: TGTGCCAGCAGCAAAGATCGACTAGCGGGAGACACTGATACCGTCTACAATGAGCAGTTCTTC
CDR3aa: CASSKDRLAGDTDTVYNEQFF

abundance: NA
j_gene: TRBJ1-5
v_gene: TRBV4-2
d_gene: NA
CDR3nt: TGTGCCAGCAGCCAAGAGGGGGGTAGGCCCCAGCATTTT
CDR3aa: CASSQEGGRPQHF

abundance: NA
j_gene: TRBJ2-6
v_gene: TRBV19
d_gene: TRBD2
CDR3nt: TGTGCCAGTAATGAGCGGGAGGGCCGCTCTGGGGCCAACGTCCTGACTTTC
CDR3aa: CASNEREGRSGANVLTF

abundance: NA
j_gene: TRBJ2-7
v_gene: TRBV19
d_gene: TRBD2
CDR3nt: TGTGCCAGTACCGATGCGGGGCCTAGCGGGATGTACGAGCAGTACTTC
CDR3aa: CASTDAGPSGMYEQYF

abundance: NA
j_gene: TRBJ2-1
v_gene: TRBV14
d_gene: TRBD2
CDR3nt: TGTGCCAGCAGCCAAGGGCCTAGCGGGAGTTCGGATGAGCAGTTCTTC
CDR3aa: CASSQGPSGSSDEQFF

abundance: NA
j_gene: TRBJ2-5
v_gene: TRBV7-3
d_gene: NA
CDR3nt: TGTGCCAGCAGCCCCGGGTCGCGGGAGACCCAGTACTTC
CDR3aa: CASSPGSRETQYF

abundance: NA
j_gene: TRBJ2-7
v_gene: TRBV3-1/TRBV3-2
d_gene: TRBD2
CDR3nt: TGTGCCAGCAGCCGTACTAGGCTAGCGGAGTCCTACGAGCAGTACTTC
CDR3aa: CASSRTRLAESYEQYF

abundance: NA
j_gene: TRBJ2-3
v_gene: TRBV7-2
d_gene: NA
CDR3nt: TGTGCCAGCAACCGGGGGAACGGGGGTGCAGATACGCAGTATTTT
CDR3aa: CASNRGNGGADTQYF

abundance: NA
j_gene: TRBJ2-1
v_gene: TRBV3-1/TRBV3-2
d_gene: TRBD2
CDR3nt: TGTGCCAGCAGCCCCCGACTAGCGGGAGCATCCTACAATGAGCAGTTCTTC
CDR3aa: CASSPRLAGASYNEQFF

abundance: NA
j_gene: TRBJ2-3
v_gene: TRBV11-2
d_gene: TRBD2
CDR3nt: TGTGCCAGCAGCTCTCAGGGAGGGTTTAAGGGCACAGATACGCAGTATTTT
CDR3aa: CASSSQGGFKGTDTQYF

abundance: NA
j_gene: TRBJ1-1
v_gene: TRBV3-1/TRBV3-2
d_gene: TRBD1
CDR3nt: TGTGCCAGCAGCCAAGTGCAGGGGGACACTGAAGCTTTCTTT
CDR3aa: CASSQVQGDTEAFF

abundance: NA
j_gene: TRBJ2-1
v_gene: TRBV19
d_gene: TRBD2
CDR3nt: TGTGCCAGTAAGAAGGCCTGGCGGGAGTCGGATGAGCAGTTCTTC
CDR3aa: CASKKAWRESDEQFF

abundance: NA
j_gene: TRBJ2-7
v_gene: TRBV19
d_gene: NA
CDR3nt: TGTGCCAGTAGTATGAGAAGGGGTCAGGCCTCCTACGAGCAGTACTTC
CDR3aa: CASSMRRGQASYEQYF

abundance: NA
j_gene: TRBJ1-1
v_gene: TRBV30
d_gene: NA
CDR3nt: TGTGCCTGGACCAGGGGGAACACTGAAGCTTTCTTT
CDR3aa: CAWTRGNTEAFF

abundance: NA
j_gene: TRBJ1-1
v_gene: TRBV11-3
d_gene: TRBD1
CDR3nt: TGTGCCAGCAGCTCACGACAGGGGGCCGGTGAAGCTTTCTTT
CDR3aa: CASSSRQGAGEAFF

abundance: NA
j_gene: TRBJ2-7
v_gene: TRBV5-1
d_gene: TRBD2
CDR3nt: TGCGCCAGCAGCGGCGGGACTAGCGGGAGAAGAGGGTACGAGCAGTACTTC
CDR3aa: CASSGGTSGRRGYEQYF

abundance: few
j_gene: TRBJ2-2
v_gene: TRBV5-6
d_gene: NA
CDR3nt: TGTGCCAGCAGCCGACGGGGGTACACCGGGGAGCTGTTTTTT
CDR3aa: CASSRRGYTGELFF

abundance: NA
j_gene: TRBJ2-1
v_gene: TRBV2
d_gene: NA
CDR3nt: TGTGCCAGCAGCGGTATTCTAGCGACAGCTTACAATGAGCAGTTCTTC
CDR3aa: CASSGILATAYNEQFF

abundance: NA
j_gene: TRBJ1-4
v_gene: TRBV25-1
d_gene: NA
CDR3nt: TGTGCCAGCAGTGAATTTGGAGGGCCCGAAAAACTGTTTTTT
CDR3aa: CASSEFGGPEKLFF

abundance: NA
j_gene: TRBJ2-1
v_gene: TRBV27
d_gene: NA
CDR3nt: TGTGCCAGCACTTCCACAGTCCACAATGAGCAGTTCTTC
CDR3aa: CASTSTVHNEQFF

abundance: NA
j_gene: TRBJ2-1
v_gene: TRBV27
d_gene: TRBD2
CDR3nt: TGTGCCAGCACCACCCGGCGGGAGGGCCCGGGCAATGAGCAGTTCTTC
CDR3aa: CASTTRREGPGNEQFF

abundance: NA
j_gene: TRBJ2-1
v_gene: TRBV14
d_gene: TRBD2
CDR3nt: TGTGCCAGCAGCCAAGACCGAGGAGATAGCGGGAGAAGAGATGAGCAGTTCTTC
CDR3aa: CASSQDRGDSGRRDEQFF

abundance: NA
j_gene: TRBJ2-2
v_gene: TRBV5-1
d_gene: NA
CDR3nt: TGCGCCAGCAGCTTGGGGAATGAGGCCGGGGAGCTGTTTTTT
CDR3aa: CASSLGNEAGELFF

abundance: few
j_gene: TRBJ2-7
v_gene: TRBV27
d_gene: TRBD2
CDR3nt: TGTGCCAGCACTAACTCCGGGACTAGTTCGTACGAGCAGTACTTC
CDR3aa: CASTNSGTSSYEQYF

abundance: NA
j_gene: TRBJ2-7
v_gene: TRBV19
d_gene: TRBD2
CDR3nt: TGTGCCACGACTAGCGGCAACTACGAGCAGTACTTC
CDR3aa: CATTSGNYEQYF

abundance: NA
j_gene: TRBJ2-7
v_gene: TRBV7-2
d_gene: NA
CDR3nt: TGTGCCAGCAGCTCGGGTCGCTACGAGCAGTACTTC
CDR3aa: CASSSGRYEQYF

abundance: NA
j_gene: TRBJ1-4
v_gene: TRBV7-9
d_gene: TRBD1
CDR3nt: TGTGCCAGCAGCGCTCGACAGGGCCTCGGTGAAAAACTGTTTTTT
CDR3aa: CASSARQGLGEKLFF

abundance: NA
j_gene: TRBJ2-1
v_gene: TRBV2
d_gene: NA
CDR3nt: TGTGCCAGCAGTGTGGGCCTAGGGGGCTACAATGAGCAGTTCTTC
CDR3aa: CASSVGLGGYNEQFF

abundance: NA
j_gene: TRBJ1-1
v_gene: TRBV3-1/TRBV3-2
d_gene: NA
CDR3nt: TGTGCCAGCAGCCAGGGCTGGGTTCAGGGTGAAGCTTTCTTT
CDR3aa: CASSQGWVQGEAFF

abundance: NA
j_gene: TRBJ1-2
v_gene: TRBV18
d_gene: NA
CDR3nt: TGTGCCAGCTCACCATGGGGGGACCCTGTTTGGTATGGCTACACCTTC
CDR3aa: CASSPWGDPVWYGYTF

abundance: NA
j_gene: TRBJ1-1
v_gene: TRBV12-3/TRBV12-4
d_gene: NA
CDR3nt: TGTGCCAGCAGTATGGAGGTGGACACTGAAGCTTTCTTT
CDR3aa: CASSMEVDTEAFF

abundance: NA
j_gene: TRBJ2-5
v_gene: TRBV5-1
d_gene: TRBD1
CDR3nt: TGCGCCAGCAGCTTTTCGGGACAGAAAGAGACCCAGTACTTC
CDR3aa: CASSFSGQKETQYF

abundance: NA
j_gene: TRBJ2-7
v_gene: TRBV7-9
d_gene: TRBD1
CDR3nt: TGTGCCAGCAGCGTAACGGACAGGGCCTCCTACGAGCAGTACTTC
CDR3aa: CASSVTDRASYEQYF

abundance: NA
j_gene: TRBJ2-7
v_gene: TRBV9
d_gene: TRBD2
CDR3nt: TGTGCCAGCAGCGAGACTAGCGGGGCGTTCTACGAGCAGTACTTC
CDR3aa: CASSETSGAFYEQYF

abundance: NA
j_gene: TRBJ1-6
v_gene: TRBV7-2
d_gene: NA
CDR3nt: TGTGCCAGCAGCTTAGACAGGGTCGGGTCACCCCTCCACTTT
CDR3aa: CASSLDRVGSPLHF

abundance: NA
j_gene: TRBJ2-1
v_gene: TRBV6-5
d_gene: TRBD1
CDR3nt: TGTGCCAGCAGTTACTCTGGGACAGGCCAGTTCTTC
CDR3aa: CASSYSGTGQFF

abundance: NA
j_gene: TRBJ1-6
v_gene: TRBV29-1
d_gene: NA
CDR3nt: TGCAGCGTTGCCAGTCCCAATTCACCCCTCCACTTT
CDR3aa: CSVASPNSPLHF

abundance: NA
j_gene: TRBJ1-2
v_gene: TRBV7-2
d_gene: NA
CDR3nt: TGTGCCAGCAGCAACGAAAGACACCAGGGCACCTATGGCTACACCTTC
CDR3aa: CASSNERHQGTYGYTF

abundance: NA
j_gene: TRBJ1-6
v_gene: TRBV9
d_gene: NA
CDR3nt: TGTGCCAGCAGCGTATATAGAAATTCACCCCTCCACTTT
CDR3aa: CASSVYRNSPLHF

abundance: NA
j_gene: TRBJ1-4
v_gene: TRBV4-1
d_gene: NA
CDR3nt: TGCGCCAGCAGCCAAGATTTTACCCACAAAGCAACTAATGAAAAACTGTTTTTT
CDR3aa: CASSQDFTHKATNEKLFF

abundance: NA
j_gene: TRBJ1-4
v_gene: TRBV29-1
d_gene: TRBD1
CDR3nt: TGCAGCGGACAGGGGGCCGGCAGTGAAAAACTGTTTTTT
CDR3aa: CSGQGAGSEKLFF

abundance: NA
j_gene: TRBJ2-1
v_gene: TRBV11-2
d_gene: TRBD2
CDR3nt: TGTGCCAGCAGCCCCGGGGTACTAGCGGGGGCCTACAATGAGCAGTTCTTC
CDR3aa: CASSPGVLAGAYNEQFF

abundance: few
j_gene: TRBJ1-6
v_gene: TRBV3-1/TRBV3-2
d_gene: NA
CDR3nt: TGTGCCAGCAGCCAGGGCCTAAATTCACCCCTCCACTTT
CDR3aa: CASSQGLNSPLHF

abundance: NA
j_gene: TRBJ2-4
v_gene: TRBV7-2
d_gene: TRBD1
CDR3nt: TGTGCCAGCAGCTTAGTCGGGACAGGGAGAATGGCCAAAAACATTCAGTACTTC
CDR3aa: CASSLVGTGRMAKNIQYF

abundance: NA
j_gene: TRBJ2-7
v_gene: TRBV7-2
d_gene: TRBD2
CDR3nt: TGTGCCAGCAGCTTAGACCCGATCGGGGGGGACGTCCACGAGCAGTACTTC
CDR3aa: CASSLDPIGGDVHEQYF

abundance: once
j_gene: TRBJ1-1
v_gene: TRBV25-1
d_gene: TRBD1
CDR3nt: TGTGCCAGCAGCGAAACAGGGGTAGGGACTGAAGCTTTCTTT
CDR3aa: CASSETGVGTEAFF

abundance: once
j_gene: TRBJ1-2
v_gene: TRBV7-6
d_gene: TRBD1
CDR3nt: TGTGCCAGCAGCTCCGGGACAGGACTTGGCTACACCTTC
CDR3aa: CASSSGTGLGYTF

abundance: NA
j_gene: TRBJ1-6
v_gene: TRBV19
d_gene: NA
CDR3nt: TGTGCCAGTCGTGAACAAGCGGAGGCTAGTTCACCCCTCCACTTT
CDR3aa: CASREQAEASSPLHF

abundance: NA
j_gene: TRBJ2-1
v_gene: TRBV9
d_gene: TRBD2
CDR3nt: TGTGCCAGCACCGGGACTAGCGGCTACAATGAGCAGTTCTTC
CDR3aa: CASTGTSGYNEQFF

abundance: NA
j_gene: TRBJ1-6
v_gene: TRBV7-8
d_gene: TRBD1
CDR3nt: TGTGCCAGCAGCTCAGCGGGACAGTCTAATTCACCCCTCCACTTT
CDR3aa: CASSSAGQSNSPLHF

abundance: NA
j_gene: TRBJ2-7
v_gene: TRBV6-2/TRBV6-3
d_gene: TRBD2
CDR3nt: TGTGCCAGCAGTTACGTAGCGGGAGGGCCCGGCGAGCAGTACTTC
CDR3aa: CASSYVAGGPGEQYF

abundance: NA
j_gene: TRBJ2-2
v_gene: TRBV19
d_gene: TRBD2
CDR3nt: TGTGCCAGTAGTATAGTTGGACTAGCGGGATCTCAAAGAGAAACCGGGGAGCTGTTTTTT
CDR3aa: CASSIVGLAGSQRETGELFF

abundance: few
j_gene: TRBJ2-5
v_gene: TRBV7-2
d_gene: NA
CDR3nt: TGTGCCAGCAGCGAACGGGAGACCCAGTACTTC
CDR3aa: CASSERETQYF

abundance: few
j_gene: TRBJ1-2
v_gene: TRBV29-1
d_gene: TRBD1
CDR3nt: TGCAGTGCAAGCCCTCAGACAGGGGGCTTCTTTGGCTACACCTTC
CDR3aa: CSASPQTGGFFGYTF

abundance: NA
j_gene: TRBJ2-7
v_gene: TRBV29-1
d_gene: NA
CDR3nt: TGCAGCGTTACTTTTGGTGTGGTTAGCTCCTACGAGCAGTACTTC
CDR3aa: CSVTFGVVSSYEQYF

abundance: NA
j_gene: TRBJ1-5
v_gene: TRBV6-2/TRBV6-3
d_gene: NA
CDR3nt: TGTGCCAGCAGTTACGAATTCGGTCAGCCCCAGCATTTT
CDR3aa: CASSYEFGQPQHF

abundance: NA
j_gene: TRBJ2-1
v_gene: TRBV4-3
d_gene: TRBD2
CDR3nt: TGCGCCAGCAGCCAAGACCTAGCGGGTTACAATGAGCAGTTCTTC
CDR3aa: CASSQDLAGYNEQFF

abundance: NA
j_gene: TRBJ1-5
v_gene: TRBV5-8
d_gene: TRBD1
CDR3nt: TGTGCCAGCAACGTCAGGGGGCACAATCAGCCCCAGCATTTT
CDR3aa: CASNVRGHNQPQHF